The T cell receptor (beta chain) under discussion was sequenced for a study of cytomegalovirus exposure and HLA in healthy donors. Study-wide findings and caveats: Reportedly, cytomegalovirus status was diagnosed with high sensitivity and specificity.

Remarks on this clone: Antigen: not known.

Germline values: CDR1 ENHRY, CDR2 SYGVKD. This CDR3 region has 12 residues. V was pared by 10 bases and J by 3 bases, with 5 bases of the junction left unmatched. The PCR had 60 Vbeta and 13 Jbeta primers. Measured with immunoSEQ multiplex PCR; TCRdb has only the in-frame clones, and not every one. The sample consists of 200,000 to 250,000 clones, 82% of them appearing once. The V call is TRBV10-3, the J call TRBJ2-7, with 8 bases lining up with TRBD2. The sequenced material came from PBMCs. The TCR comes from a woman aged 40 to 50 in good health and CMV-seropositive. The CDR3 region is CATREGLYEQYF. CDR3 nucleotides: TGTGCCACACGGGAGGGGCTCTACGAGCAGTACTTC.